Below, one T cell receptor (beta chain) is given with its context. Per the original methods: Quantification of nucleated cells was approximated via reference gene primer amplification. Using immunoSEQ multiplex PCR, the repertoire was profiled, and TCRdb retains in-frame clones only, with some absent. D and trimming come from the DNA, and the V and J calls and clone size come from that table. The data contain roughly 310,000 clones, roughly 90% of them singletons. This CDR3 has 16 amino acids. The V end lost 0 bases, the J end lost 2 bases, and 9 bases lay between the germline ends. Germline V gene data show CDR1 as SGDLS and CDR2 as YYNGEE. Adults between roughly 18 and 100 years of age took part from more than 20 US areas. Participants had their cohort set by participant-reported clinical history. Before being deemed recovered, Cohort 3 donors had two negative PCRs, clearance, or symptom resolution.

The sample is drawn from a study of blood T cell repertoires in COVID-19. The gene calls are TRBV9 and TRBJ2-6, with D perhaps matching TRBD1 (5 bases). The sequence came from a man aged 60 to 69 who had recovered from COVID-19. Source material: PBMCs or T cells enriched from blood (not recorded which). CDR3 loop: CASSVAREAGANVLTF. CDR3 in DNA: TGTGCCAGCAGCGTAGCCAGGGAAGCTGGGGCCAACGTCCTGACTTTC.